These 18 T cell receptor beta chains came from one sample sequenced in a study of blood T cells in healthy people across ages. A sample-barcoded 5' primer and a J-beta primer mix were used in a second PCR of about 7 to 12 cycles. TCRdb itself ran the 5' RACE reads through MiXCR, one entry per CDR3 protein. This sample has 1.4 million or so distinct CDR3 sequences, with about 45% found just once. The sample comprised blood. These receptors originate from a woman aged 18-29 years in good health.

The chain is built from TRBV24-1 and TRBJ2-3; no clear D. The V gene lost 2 bases and the J gene lost 6 bases, with 8 bases spanning the gap. From germline, CDR1 is KGHDR and CDR2 SFDVKD. This CDR3 contains 13 residues. The CDR3 sequence: CATSDSIRDTQYF. The CDR3 DNA is TGTGCCACCAGTGATTCGATCCGGGATACGCAGTATTTT.

This chain connects TRBV20-1 to TRBJ2-7; D may be TRBD1 (6 bases). The germline V and J ends were trimmed by 7 bases and 3 bases, with 22 bases remaining between them. Germline CDR1 DFQATT, CDR2 SNEGSKA (reference sequence). The CDR3 is made up of 15 amino acids. The CDR3 loop reads CSGQGGRLQDYEQYF. For the CDR3, the DNA is TGCAGTGGCCAAGGGGGTAGACTACAGGACTACGAGCAGTACTTC.

The gene calls are TRBV25-1 and TRBJ1-2, with D maybe TRBD1 (6 bases). The V and J ends lost 2 bases and 4 bases respectively, with 11 bases between them. This CDR3 is 14 amino acids long. In germline, CDR1 is MGHDK, CDR2 SYGVNS. The CDR3 DNA follows: TGTGCCAGCAGTGAACCGGGACAACTCTATGGCTACACCTTC. Its protein is CASSEPGQLYGYTF.

This clonotype was detected ten times or more. The chain has TRBV6-6 and TRBJ1-2; tentatively, D is TRBD1 (6 bases). The V end lost 0 bases, the J end lost 3 bases, and 8 bases lay between the germline ends. This CDR3 contains 14 residues. In germline, CDR1 is MNHNY, CDR2 SVGAGI (reference sequence). CDR3 DNA: TGTGCCAGCAGTTACTCGACAGGATACTATGGCTACACCTTC. Amino acids: CASSYSTGYYGYTF.

This clonotype was seen a few times. This sequence joins TRBV20-1 and TRBJ1-5; possibly TRBD1 for D (5 bases). The V gene's germline CDR1 is DFQATT and CDR2 SNEGSKA (reference sequence). The CDR3 contains 17 residues. Trimming stripped 3 bases from V and 4 bases from J, with 22 bases between. CDR3: CSARGWTGRGTNQPQHF. The CDR3 DNA follows: TGCAGTGCTAGGGGGTGGACGGGACGGGGAACAAATCAGCCCCAGCATTTT.

The chain couples TRBV7-2 to TRBJ2-1; 7 bases map to TRBD2. The J call is doubtful: the DNA matches TRBJ2-7 better. The CDR3 is 15 amino acids. CDR1 and CDR2 from the germline V gene are SGHTA and FQGNSA. CDR3 protein: CASTTLAVTYNEQYF. CDR3 DNA sequence: TGTGCCAGCACCACGCTAGCGGTTACCTACAATGAGCAGTACTTC.

This clonotype was counted between two and nine times. The V and J genes are TRBV18 and TRBJ2-7; tentatively, D is TRBD2 (5 bases). Deletions cut 4 bases from V and 0 bases from J, with 16 bases between. The CDR3 consists of 16 residues. CDR1 and CDR2 (germline): KGHSH, LQKENI. The CDR3 is CASSQPGSGSSYEQYF. The CDR3 DNA sequence: TGTGCCAGCTCACAACCGGGTTCGGGGAGCTCCTACGAGCAGTACTTC.

This rearrangement joins TRBV7-2 to TRBJ2-3; D not certain. Looked up from germline, CDR1 is SGHTA and CDR2 is FQGNSA. The CDR3 extends over 14 amino acids. The ends were cut back, 1 base at V and 5 bases at J, with 10 bases in the middle. The CDR3 loop is CASSLESIGDTQYF. CDR3 DNA sequence: TGTGCCAGCAGCTTAGAAAGTATTGGAGATACGCAGTATTTT.

There are many counts of this clonotype. The chain links TRBV20-1 to TRBJ2-3; perhaps TRBD2 as D (6 bases). Trimming removed 6 bases at V and 8 bases at J, with 21 bases between. The germline CDR1 and CDR2 sequences are DFQATT and SNEGSKA (reference sequence). The CDR3 sequence is 14 residues long. In DNA, the CDR3 is TGCAGTGCCCTTTCCGGAGGGCGACGGGGTACGCAGTATTTT. This gives the protein CSALSGGRRGTQYF.

The chain couples TRBV20-1 to TRBJ1-2; no clear D gene. CDR1 and CDR2 from the germline V gene are DFQATT and SNEGSKA (reference sequence). The CDR3 runs 11 residues. CDR3 sequence reads: CSRRHIYGYTF. The DNA for the CDR3 is TGCAGCCGGCGACACATCTATGGCTACACCTTC.

The chain joins TRBV5-1 to TRBJ2-3, with D tentatively TRBD2 (5 bases). The V end was cut by 1 base, the J end by 1 base, with 10 bases between. CDR1 is SGHRS and CDR2 is YFSETQ in the germline V gene. The CDR3 consists of 15 residues. The CDR3 coding sequence is TGCGCCAGCAGCTTGATCTCCGGGGGCACAGATACGCAGTATTTT. Translating it yields CASSLISGGTDTQYF.

In this sample, this clonotype turned up a few times. This CDR3 reads CASSLKTGRNEKLFF. CDR3 nucleotides: TGTGCCAGCAGTTTAAAGACAGGGAGGAATGAAAAACTGTTTTTT. This chain uses TRBV11-2 with TRBJ1-4; 7 bases fit TRBD1. CDR3 length equals 15 residues. J gave up 5 bases and V 6 bases, and 9 bases lay outside the gene matches. Per the germline V gene, CDR1 is SGHAT and CDR2 is FQNNGV.

Worth noting for this clonotype: A read error may account for a junction end that differs from germline. V gene TRBV15 combines with J gene TRBJ1-1; D is uncertain. The V gene's germline CDR1 is LNHNV and CDR2 YYDKDF (reference sequence). The CDR3 sequence is 14 residues long. This CDR3 reads CTTSRDMTNTEAFF. For the CDR3, the DNA is TGTACCACCAGCAGAGATATGACGAACACTGAAGCTTTCTTT.

About this clonotype: It may be a read error: a sequence one base away is much more abundant. The chain links TRBV9 to TRBJ2-1; D is perhaps TRBD2 (6 bases). The CDR3 length is 13 residues. Germline loops: CDR1 SGDLS, CDR2 YYNGEE. V was pared by 4 bases and J by 13 bases, with 18 bases between. CDR3 nucleotides: TGTGCCAGCAGCATAGGAAGGGAGGAGACCCAGTTCTTC. This gives the protein CASSIGREETQFF.

The CDR3 here is CASSRSGTMNTEAFF. CDR3 sequence (DNA): TGCGCCAGCAGCCGATCCGGGACAATGAACACTGAAGCTTTCTTT. This rearrangement joins TRBV4-1 to TRBJ1-1; tentative D call: TRBD1 (6 bases). Trimming pared 4 bases from V and 0 bases from J, leaving 12 bases between. This CDR3 is 15 amino acids long. In germline, CDR1 is MGHRA, CDR2 YSYEKL.

Only a few counts were recorded for this clonotype. The CDR3 reads CASNFRNTGELFF. The CDR3 DNA follows: TGTGCCAGCAACTTCAGGAACACCGGGGAGCTGTTTTTT. This chain connects TRBV12-3 or TRBV12-4 to TRBJ2-2; unclear D gene. V was shortened by 7 bases and J by 1 base, with 7 bases between the two germline ends. The CDR3 spans 13 residues.

The chain has TRBV7-9 and TRBJ2-7, with TRBD1 matching over 10 bases. V gave up 2 bases and J gave up 3 bases; unmatched junction bases: 13. The CDR3 runs to 18 residues. CDR1 is SEHNR and CDR2 is FQNEAQ in the germline V gene (reference sequence). The CDR3 protein is CASSLRGTGDRYRYEQYF. In DNA, the CDR3 is TGTGCCAGCAGCTTAAGGGGGACAGGGGATCGTTATCGCTACGAGCAGTACTTC.

The rearrangement uses TRBV29-1 and TRBJ1-1; D uncertain. The CDR3 spans 12 residues. The germline V gene has CDR1 SQVTM and CDR2 ANQGSEA. The V end was cut by 3 bases, the J end by 5 bases, with 10 bases between. The CDR3 DNA is TGCAGCGTTGACGTTCAAGGAACTGAAGCTTTCTTT. Its translation: CSVDVQGTEAFF.